The clone carrying this TCR beta chain has a single count. Its antigen is currently unknown. The data belong to a study of identical twins. General study findings and limits: Cord blood's abundant beta clonotypes had fewer insertions, unlike memory repertoires.

Germline CDR1 reads LNHNV; CDR2 reads YYDKDF (reference sequence). The CDR3 has 12 residues. The V gene lost 3 bases and the J gene lost 11 bases, with 11 bases spanning the gap. With template switching, a universal primer site was added, and the cDNA carried unique molecular identifiers. TCRdb re-called the 5' RACE reads through MiXCR, storing one row per CDR3 protein. This table has roughly 1.6 million distinct CDR3 sequences, about 30% appearing once. The clonotype comes from a newborn girl in good health. The gene calls are TRBV15 and TRBJ1-5, with D hard to call. Sequencing input: cord blood. CDR3 sequence: CATSRAYQAQHF. The CDR3 DNA follows: TGTGCCACCAGCAGGGCTTATCAAGCCCAGCATTTT.